Sequencing of this TCR beta chain was carried out in a study of T cell responses to AZD1222 COVID-19 vaccine. Worth noting for this clone: Its antigen remains unknown.

The CDR3 is made up of 13 amino acids. V shed 6 bases and J 2 bases; nucleotides not matched to a gene: 3. The germline CDR1 and CDR2 sequences are SNHLY and FYNNEI. Method: immunoSEQ multiplex PCR; TCRdb's copy keeps in-frame clones and lacks some. The data show fewer than 130,000 clones, 70% to 90% seen once. Study-level points and caveats: Unmutated variant regions reportedly attract nearly half of all spike-specific TCRs. Most donors were white British and more were female, and clonal diversity was possibly underestimated. Elevations in Spike-specific TCR breadth and depth followed administration of two AZD1222 doses.

Sequencing used peripheral blood, obtained on day 0 of AZD1222 vaccination. This TCR derives from an adult in good health. J is TRBJ1-2 and V is TRBV2, with 7 bases fitting TRBD1. CDR3 bases: TGTGCCAGCAGGACAGGGCCCAACTATGGCTACACCTTC. The encoded protein is CASRTGPNYGYTF.